Described below is a single T cell receptor (beta chain) sequence and its context. What it binds is unknown. This sample is part of a study of PD-L1 blockade in urothelial cancer. Across the study: Analyses were performed on blood at 3 weeks after treatment start (the second dose) and at 6 weeks. The median number of T cells present in blood samples was about 140,000. Study outcomes and limitations: Tumor-linked clones in blood grew more by 3 weeks in durable-benefit patients.

Time point described: pretreatment peripheral blood. Diagnoses among patients were locally advanced or metastatic urothelial carcinoma. The CDR3 loop spans 15 amino acids. Trimming cost V 2 bases and J 4 bases; bases outside gene matches: 7. Germline lookup yields CDR1 SGHAT and CDR2 FQNNGV. The protocol was immunoSEQ multiplex PCR, while the TCRdb copy is restricted to in-frame clones and leaves out a portion. The sample lists roughly 50,000 clones; approximately 72% were seen once. The starting material was PBMCs, obtained around atezolizumab (anti-PD-L1) treatment. The V gene is TRBV11-2, the J gene TRBJ2-7, with 8 bases lining up with TRBD2. This TCR was recovered from a man between 70 and 80 years old with urothelial cancer. The CDR3 DNA is TGTGCCAGCAGCTTATCTACGGGAGGGGGATACGAGCAGTACTTC. The encoded protein is CASSLSTGGGYEQYF.